This T cell receptor beta chain was identified in a study of OX40 agonist ivuxolimab in advanced cancers. Study-level findings and limits: Among expanded peripheral T cells, antigen specificity went undetermined.

Concerning this clone itself: What it recognizes is unknown.

Trimming pared 0 bases from V and 2 bases from J, leaving 10 bases between. The length of the CDR3 is 15 residues. Per germline, CDR1 LGHNA and CDR2 YSLEER. Profiled with immunoSEQ multiplex PCR; TCRdb holds only in-frame clones, not every one. The data hold 90,000 to 100,000 clones, with about four fifths observed a single time. This receptor was identified in an adult with an advanced solid tumor such as melanoma, head and neck, liver or kidney cancer. The chain combines TRBV4-3 with TRBJ1-2; D remains ambiguous. The sample in question was CD4+ or CD8+ T cells sorted from blood, obtained in a trial of the OX40 agonist ivuxolimab. CDR3 DNA: TGCGCCAGCAGCCAAGAGATTGGGGTGAACTATGGCTACACCTTC. It yields the protein CASSQEIGVNYGYTF.